This entry concerns a single T cell receptor beta chain. This clonotype has a handful of counts. Its specific antigen is unknown. Within one base of it there is no much larger clone, and no base qualities were kept. TCRdb lists the instrument as Illumina HiSeq 2500. Quantitative 5'-RACE with molecular barcodes was used to prepare TCR beta libraries. The paper's processing steps were these. A new computational method based on a probabilistic model of VDJ rearrangement was used to identify disease-linked TCR variants. TCRdb itself trimmed the public reads at Q25 with fastp, ran MiXCR and retained productive beta chains. Identical CDR3 protein sequences are pooled into one entry, listed with their most common genes and DNA. TCRdb, not the original authors, processed these V and J calls. The sample table holds 290,000 or so distinct CDR3 sequences, of which under 25% were seen once. The ten largest clones capture 3.5% to 4.5% of the sample.

These data come from a study of CD8 T cells in ankylosing spondylitis (TCRdb year 2017). Regarding the complete study: The study set out to find disease-linked TCR variants by profiling T cell receptor beta repertoires in ankylosing spondylitis patients and healthy donors. The full study cohort was made up of about 25 ankylosing spondylitis patients and 108 healthy donors. Peripheral blood samples were taken, and synovial fluid was additionally collected from ankylosing spondylitis patients.

Points the paper makes about the study in general: A CD8+ phenotype was shown by the disease-linked clones, which were found at relatively low frequencies in peripheral blood. Some motif variants had previously been reported in the synovial fluid and blood of reactive arthritis patients, which suggests shared mechanisms of disease initiation. A TCR beta motif of about 8 highly homologous amino acid variants appeared characteristic of blood from ankylosing spondylitis patients. According to the report, matched synovial fluid samples from ankylosing spondylitis patients were significantly enriched for the disease-linked clones.

Per the germline V gene, MNHNS is the CDR1 and SASEGT is the CDR2. The CDR3 contains 12 residues, cysteine and phenylalanine counted. Kept here is only the CDR3 DNA, which spans 36 bases and is read in frame from base 1. Deletion took 1 base off V and 10 bases off J, with a span of 5 bases between the germline ends. Sequencing input: blood, either unsorted or a sorted T cell fraction (not recorded which). The sequence joins TRBV6-1 to TRBJ1-6; a confident D gene designation cannot be given. This clonotype was obtained from a female donor with ankylosing spondylitis or in good health (not recorded which). For the CDR3, the sequence is CASSEVRSPLHF. The DNA sequence reads TGTGCCAGCAGTGAAGTTAGGTCACCCCTCCACTTT.